This T cell receptor (beta chain) originates from a study of T cells in Graves' hyperthyroidism and ophthalmopathy (dated by TCRdb to between 2017 and 2020). About the study as a whole: Peripheral blood was collected at initial diagnosis, before any treatment. A discovery cohort of roughly 96 patients, roughly 45 with Graves' ophthalmopathy and 55 to 60 with stable Graves' hyperthyroidism, was used to find distinguishing TCR V-J signatures. Whether ophthalmopathy could be predicted prospectively was tested in an independent validation cohort made up of roughly 19 hyperthyroidism patients plus 17 patients who later progressed to ophthalmopathy. For training and testing, the roughly 93 patients in the discovery cohort were randomly divided in a 7:3 ratio. In roughly six Graves' hyperthyroidism patients, the study also compared T-cell repertoires from thyroid tissue with T-cell repertoires from blood. After sampling, hyperthyroidism patients received methimazole starting at 30 mg daily, and ophthalmopathy patients received high-dose intravenous methylprednisolone. According to the paper, TCR Vbeta CDR3 sequencing was carried out on some 130 peripheral blood samples, which came from 40 to 45 ophthalmopathy, around 74 hyperthyroidism and approximately 17 progressor patients. The paper's findings and limits, for the study overall: Most expanded thyroid clonotypes (frequency above 0.001) were also detected in blood, a finding suggesting that blood repertoires may reflect thyroid immune responses. During validation, the model predicted progression to ophthalmopathy a median of around 7 months ahead of onset, with 70.59% sensitivity and 72% to 80% specificity. A model built on a 13 V-J signature distinguished ophthalmopathy from stable hyperthyroidism, reaching approximately 89% sensitivity and under 84% specificity in cross-validation and 80%/75% in testing. No statistical method was used to set the sample size in advance, and investigators knew the group allocation.

The TCR beta CDR3 regions were amplified from RNA transcripts. For the first round of RT-PCR on the TCR CDR3, the HTBI primer set was used together with the Qiagen OneStep RT-PCR kit. A second multiplex PCR round built the libraries, followed by size selection and purification. Libraries were sequenced paired-end with 100 bp reads on an Illumina HiSeq2000. Per the original workflow: SOAPnuke was used to process the raw data, throwing out any read that contained adapters or uncalled bases, had a mean Phred below 15, or lacked an exact constant-primer or identifier match. High-quality paired reads were merged using COPE v1.2.5, and each unique nucleotide sequence was defined as a clonotype. MiTCR v1.1 was used to align the clonotypes against IMGT TRBV, TRBD and TRBJ reference segments. Analysis was restricted to V-J combinations with a frequency above 0.0001, which covered roughly 99% of repertoires. A TCS score was defined as the ratio of F50 (clonal expansion) to E x V (chaos), with BLOSUM62-based TCRdist applied between CDR3 peptides within each V-J. Welch's t-statistics and random forest reduced fewer than 550 V-J features to 13, which were used in a naive Bayes classifier (R e1071). TCRdb took the public reads, trimmed them with fastp at Q25, ran MiXCR for clone calling and kept in-frame beta chains. One record per CDR3 amino acid sequence lists the most common genes and DNA. TCRdb's processing, not the authors', yielded these V and J calls. The sample contains around 600,000 distinct CDR3 sequences, 14% of them found a single time. The top ten hold under 15% of the sample.

Many counts were recorded for this clonotype. There is no known antigen for this receptor. No much larger clonotype is one base removed from it; base qualities were not supplied. In the ophthalmopathy patients, disease was moderately to severely active, with a Clinical Activity Score of 3 or more, a NOSPECS grade of 4 or more, and a duration of less than 3 months. The study excluded patients with uncontrolled infections, other autoimmune diseases, pregnancy or lactation. Diagnoses were established on the basis of clinical symptoms, serum thyroxine and TRAb, thyroid ultrasound, and orbital computed tomography. Ficoll-Paque density gradient centrifugation was used to isolate PBMCs from about 10 ml of fresh peripheral blood. Total RNA was extracted using Trizol reagent, and RNA quality was assessed on an Agilent 2100 Bioanalyzer. The junction carries 11 bases between V and J, which are trimmed by 6 bases and 2 bases respectively. CDR1 DFQATT and CDR2 SNEGSKA are derived from the germline V gene (reference sequence). The CDR3 spans 12 residues, from the cysteine through the phenylalanine. Only the CDR3 part of the read is kept: 36 bases, read in frame from the first base.

This sequence originates from a woman aged 45-59 years with Graves' ophthalmopathy. Sequencing was carried out using blood. The rearrangement joined TRBV20-1 to TRBJ2-7; confidence is insufficient to name the D gene. CDR3 protein: CSARVATYEQYF. The nucleotide sequence reads TGCAGTGCCCGGGTGGCAACCTACGAGCAGTACTTC.